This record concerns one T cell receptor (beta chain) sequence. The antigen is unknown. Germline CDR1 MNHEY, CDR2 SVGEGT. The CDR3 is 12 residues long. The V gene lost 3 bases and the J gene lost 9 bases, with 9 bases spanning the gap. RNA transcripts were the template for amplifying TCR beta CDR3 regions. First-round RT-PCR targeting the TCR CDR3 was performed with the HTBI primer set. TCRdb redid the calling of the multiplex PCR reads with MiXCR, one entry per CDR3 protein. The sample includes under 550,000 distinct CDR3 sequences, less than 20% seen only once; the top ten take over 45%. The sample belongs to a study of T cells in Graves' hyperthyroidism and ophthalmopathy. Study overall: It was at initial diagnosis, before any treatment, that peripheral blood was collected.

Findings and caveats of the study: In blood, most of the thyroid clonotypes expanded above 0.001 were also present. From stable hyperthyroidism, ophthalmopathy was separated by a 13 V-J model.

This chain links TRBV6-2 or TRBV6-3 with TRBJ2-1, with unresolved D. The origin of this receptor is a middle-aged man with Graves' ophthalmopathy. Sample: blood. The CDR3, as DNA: TGTGCCAGCAGTTATTCAGATCCTGAGCAGTTCTTC. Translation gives CASSYSDPEQFF.